These T cell receptor beta chains were read from a single sample in a study of human T cells and chemical hapten exposure. TCRdb passed the RACE reads through MiXCR, listing each CDR3 protein once. The sample lists 75,000 to 90,000 distinct CDR3 sequences; 10% to 11% were seen once. The sequencing used whole blood, collected in connection with sensitization to the hapten diphenylcyclopropenone (DPC). These receptors originate from a woman aged 45-65 years with alopecia areata. Some clones in this sample may be carry-over from other donors' samples. CDR3s include the opening cysteine and the closing phenylalanine or tryptophan.

CDR3aa: CASSLGDTTYEQYF
v_gene: TRBV5-1

CDR3aa: CASSPIQETQYF
v_gene: TRBV18

CDR3aa: CASSLGAAQETQYF
v_gene: TRBV12-3/TRBV12-4

CDR3aa: CASSHGSPADTQYF
v_gene: TRBV3-1

CDR3aa: CASSSQGINTEAFF
v_gene: TRBV7-6

CDR3aa: CASSATGEYGYTF
v_gene: TRBV5-1

CDR3aa: CASSLRGQLNEKLFF
v_gene: TRBV19

CDR3aa: CASSLGGSGGIEQFF
v_gene: TRBV5-4

CDR3aa: CASSPLAGGPLAQYF
v_gene: TRBV25-1

CDR3aa: CATRGRTSGSRDEQFF
v_gene: TRBV15

CDR3aa: CASSPVTGGSTDTQYF
v_gene: TRBV9

CDR3aa: CASRPVGARGYGYTF
v_gene: TRBV28

CDR3aa: CASRVGSGRSDTQYF
v_gene: TRBV4-2

CDR3aa: CASSLERGTYEQYF
v_gene: TRBV13

CDR3aa: CASSTRTSGRTDTQYF
v_gene: TRBV19

CDR3aa: CASSRDRGGEQYF
v_gene: TRBV7-2

CDR3aa: CASSPPSVTETQYF
v_gene: TRBV18

CDR3aa: CSACPTDTQYF
v_gene: TRBV29-1

CDR3aa: CASKEDSRGYNEQFF
v_gene: TRBV5-1

CDR3aa: CATSETGLAGGREQFF
v_gene: TRBV24-1

CDR3aa: CATSRGTGYGYTF
v_gene: TRBV15

CDR3aa: CSVSAEGAGELFF
v_gene: TRBV29-1

CDR3aa: CASSTLTSSLVQYF
v_gene: TRBV7-2

CDR3aa: CASSQSQPQNTEAFF
v_gene: TRBV6-2/TRBV6-3

CDR3aa: CSARDSGRFSAYQPQHF
v_gene: TRBV20-1

CDR3aa: CASSSRLAGLPRLYNEQFF
v_gene: TRBV12-3/TRBV12-4

CDR3aa: CASTNSPSGANVLTF
v_gene: TRBV19

CDR3aa: CASSRGLAGADGELFF
v_gene: TRBV5-1

CDR3aa: CASRGGAEAFF
v_gene: TRBV6-5

CDR3aa: CSAAPGLAGGGDEQYF
v_gene: TRBV29-1

CDR3aa: CASSLGVLATYNEQFF
v_gene: TRBV7-6

CDR3aa: CSVRLSSGATDTQYF
v_gene: TRBV29-1

CDR3aa: CATSSSAPDLNQPQHF
v_gene: TRBV15

CDR3aa: CASSLWSSSTDTQYF
v_gene: TRBV28

CDR3aa: CASSPSYNSGRAGEQFF
v_gene: TRBV7-6

CDR3aa: CSARTLTSGPSYEQYF
v_gene: TRBV20-1

CDR3aa: CASSPDRINSPLHF
v_gene: TRBV28

CDR3aa: CSATDGRVQYEQYF
v_gene: TRBV20-1

CDR3aa: CASSLVAGSTEAFF
v_gene: TRBV7-2

CDR3aa: CASSQDIGGSGSGNEQFF
v_gene: TRBV4-1

CDR3aa: CARSPGLAGETQYF
v_gene: TRBV5-3

CDR3aa: CASSYRGTGAYEQYF
v_gene: TRBV6-2/TRBV6-3

CDR3aa: CASSIESGANVLTF
v_gene: TRBV19

CDR3aa: CASSLGQVATNEKLFF
v_gene: TRBV7-9

CDR3aa: CASSEWDSRSNEQFF
v_gene: TRBV25-1

CDR3aa: CASSFLAGTGSYNEQFF
v_gene: TRBV27

CDR3aa: CASGLMANTEAFF
v_gene: TRBV12-5

CDR3aa: CASSPRTGLFEKLFF
v_gene: TRBV27

CDR3aa: CSAITGGPYEQYF
v_gene: TRBV20-1

CDR3aa: CASSSPQGETQYF
v_gene: TRBV7-2

CDR3aa: CASSPQTAENSPLHF
v_gene: TRBV18

CDR3aa: CASSLWGSGRENEQYF
v_gene: TRBV4-1

CDR3aa: CSVRSADTQYF
v_gene: TRBV29-1

CDR3aa: CSVEGQGAYEQYF
v_gene: TRBV29-1

CDR3aa: CSVGGSTTNEKLFF
v_gene: TRBV29-1